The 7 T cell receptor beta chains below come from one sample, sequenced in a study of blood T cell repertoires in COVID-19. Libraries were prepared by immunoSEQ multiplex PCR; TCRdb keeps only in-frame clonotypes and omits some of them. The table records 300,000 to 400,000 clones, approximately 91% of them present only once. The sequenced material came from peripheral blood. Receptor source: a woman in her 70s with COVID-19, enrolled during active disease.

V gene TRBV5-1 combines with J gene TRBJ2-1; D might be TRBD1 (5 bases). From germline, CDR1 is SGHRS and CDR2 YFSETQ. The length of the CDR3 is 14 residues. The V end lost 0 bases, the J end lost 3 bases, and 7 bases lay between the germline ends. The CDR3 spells CASSLEGNYNEQFF. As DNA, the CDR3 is TGCGCCAGCAGCTTGGAGGGGAACTACAATGAGCAGTTCTTC.

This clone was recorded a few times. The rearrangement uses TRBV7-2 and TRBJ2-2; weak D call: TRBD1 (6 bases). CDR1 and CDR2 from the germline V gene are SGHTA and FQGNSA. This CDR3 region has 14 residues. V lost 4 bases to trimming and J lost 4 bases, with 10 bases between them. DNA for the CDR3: TGTGCCAGCAGCTCTCAGGGGATCACCGGGGAGCTGTTTTTT. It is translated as CASSSQGITGELFF.

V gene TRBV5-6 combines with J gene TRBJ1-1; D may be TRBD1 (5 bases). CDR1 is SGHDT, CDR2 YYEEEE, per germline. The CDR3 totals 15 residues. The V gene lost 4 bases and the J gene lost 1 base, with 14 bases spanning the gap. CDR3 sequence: CASSKKRQGNTEAFF. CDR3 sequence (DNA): TGTGCCAGCAGCAAAAAAAGGCAGGGGAACACTGAAGCTTTCTTT. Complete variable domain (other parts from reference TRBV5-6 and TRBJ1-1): DAGVTQSPTHLIKTRGQQVTLRCSPKSGHDTVSWYQQALGQGPQFIFQYYEEEERQRGNFPDRFSGHQFPNYSSELNVNALLLGDSALYLCASSKKRQGNTEAFFGQGTRLTVV.

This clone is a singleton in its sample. CDR3 sequence reads: CASSEGQRDHQPQHF. DNA of the CDR3: TGCGCCAGCAGTGAAGGCCAGAGGGATCATCAGCCCCAGCATTTT. The chain carries TRBV10-1 and TRBJ1-5; D is ambiguous. V gave up 3 bases and J gave up 5 bases, with 14 bases separating them. The CDR3 covers 15 residues. Germline CDR1 reads WNHNN; CDR2 reads SYGVQD (reference sequence).

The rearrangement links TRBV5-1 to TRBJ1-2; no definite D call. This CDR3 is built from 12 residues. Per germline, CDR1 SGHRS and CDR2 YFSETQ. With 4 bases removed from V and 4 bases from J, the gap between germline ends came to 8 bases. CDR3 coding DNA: TGCGCCAGCAGCCCCCCCGGCTATGGCTACACCTTC. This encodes CASSPPGYGYTF.

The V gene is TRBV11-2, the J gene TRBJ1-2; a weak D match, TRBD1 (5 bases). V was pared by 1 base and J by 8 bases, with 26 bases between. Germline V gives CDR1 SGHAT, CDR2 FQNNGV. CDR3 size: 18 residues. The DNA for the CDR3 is TGTGCCAGCAGCTTAGCCACGGAGGGGTTCAGGCGATTAGGGGGCTACACCTTC. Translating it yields CASSLATEGFRRLGGYTF.

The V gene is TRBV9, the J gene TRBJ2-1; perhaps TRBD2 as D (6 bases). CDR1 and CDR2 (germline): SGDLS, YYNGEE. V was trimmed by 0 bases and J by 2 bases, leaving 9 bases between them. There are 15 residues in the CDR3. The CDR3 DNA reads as TGTGCCAGCAGCGTAGTAGCGGACGCCTACAATGAGCAGTTCTTC. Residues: CASSVVADAYNEQFF.